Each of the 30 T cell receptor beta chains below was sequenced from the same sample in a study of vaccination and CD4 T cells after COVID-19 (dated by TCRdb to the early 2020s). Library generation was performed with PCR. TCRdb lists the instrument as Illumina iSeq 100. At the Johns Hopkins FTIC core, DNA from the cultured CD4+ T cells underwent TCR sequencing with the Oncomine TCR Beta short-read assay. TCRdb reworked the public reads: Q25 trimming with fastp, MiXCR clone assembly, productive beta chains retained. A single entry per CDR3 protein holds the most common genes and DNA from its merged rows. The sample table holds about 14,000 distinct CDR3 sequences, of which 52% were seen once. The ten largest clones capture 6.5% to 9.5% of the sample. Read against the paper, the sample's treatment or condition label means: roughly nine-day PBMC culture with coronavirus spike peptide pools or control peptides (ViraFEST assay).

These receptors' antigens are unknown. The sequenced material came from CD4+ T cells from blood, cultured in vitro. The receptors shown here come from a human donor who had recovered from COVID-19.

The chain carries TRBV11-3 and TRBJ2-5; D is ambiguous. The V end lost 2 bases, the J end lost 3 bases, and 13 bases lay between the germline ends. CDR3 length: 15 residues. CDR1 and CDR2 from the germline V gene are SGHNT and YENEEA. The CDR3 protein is CASSLFLRREETQYF. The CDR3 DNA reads TGTGCCAGCAGCTTATTTCTCCGAAGGGAAGAGACCCAGTACTTC.

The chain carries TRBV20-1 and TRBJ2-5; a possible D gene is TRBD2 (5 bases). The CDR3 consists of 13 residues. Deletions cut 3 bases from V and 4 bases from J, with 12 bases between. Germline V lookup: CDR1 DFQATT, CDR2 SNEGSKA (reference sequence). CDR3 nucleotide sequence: TGCAGTGCTAGCCCCCTAGCCCGAGAGACCCAGTACTTC. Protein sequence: CSASPLARETQYF.

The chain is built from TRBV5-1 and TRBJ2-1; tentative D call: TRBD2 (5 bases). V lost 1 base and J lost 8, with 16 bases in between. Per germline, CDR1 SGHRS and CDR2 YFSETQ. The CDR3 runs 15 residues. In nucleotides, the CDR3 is TGCGCCAGCAGCTTGACGTCCCTGTCCGGGGATGAGCAGTTCTTC. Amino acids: CASSLTSLSGDEQFF.

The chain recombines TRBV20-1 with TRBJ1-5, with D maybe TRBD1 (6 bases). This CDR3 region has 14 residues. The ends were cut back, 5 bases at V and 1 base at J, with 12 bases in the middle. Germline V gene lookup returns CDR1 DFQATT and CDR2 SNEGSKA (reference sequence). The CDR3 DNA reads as TGCAGTGCTCGGCAAACAGGGAGCAATCAGCCCCAGCATTTT. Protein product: CSARQTGSNQPQHF.

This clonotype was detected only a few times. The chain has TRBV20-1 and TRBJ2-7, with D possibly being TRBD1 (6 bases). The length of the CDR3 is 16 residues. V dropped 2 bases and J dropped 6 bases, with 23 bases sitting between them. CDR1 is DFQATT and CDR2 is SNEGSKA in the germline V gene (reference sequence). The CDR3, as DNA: TGCAGTGCTAGAAACCCCGTACTTCTAGGGGGTAGCGAGCAGTACTTC. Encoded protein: CSARNPVLLGGSEQYF.

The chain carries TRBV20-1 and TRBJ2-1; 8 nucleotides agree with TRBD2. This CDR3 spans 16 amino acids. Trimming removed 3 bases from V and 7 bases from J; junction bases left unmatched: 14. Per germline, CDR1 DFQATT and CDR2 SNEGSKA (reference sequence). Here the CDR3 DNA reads TGCAGTGCTAGGTGGGCGGGGGGCGGCCCCGGGAATGAGCAGTTCTTC. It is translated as CSARWAGGGPGNEQFF.

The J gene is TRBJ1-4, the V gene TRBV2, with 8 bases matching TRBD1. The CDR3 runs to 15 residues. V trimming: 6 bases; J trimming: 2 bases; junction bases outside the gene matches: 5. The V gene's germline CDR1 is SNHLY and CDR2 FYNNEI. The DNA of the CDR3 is TGTGCCAGCAGAGCCCGGGACAGGACTAATGAAAAACTGTTTTTT. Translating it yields CASRARDRTNEKLFF.

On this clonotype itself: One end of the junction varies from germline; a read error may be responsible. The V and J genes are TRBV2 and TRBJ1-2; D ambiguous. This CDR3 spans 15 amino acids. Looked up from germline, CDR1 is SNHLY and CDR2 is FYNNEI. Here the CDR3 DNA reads TGTGCCAGCAGCGAAGTGCGACATCCTAACTATGGCTACACCTTC. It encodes CASSEVRHPNYGYTF.

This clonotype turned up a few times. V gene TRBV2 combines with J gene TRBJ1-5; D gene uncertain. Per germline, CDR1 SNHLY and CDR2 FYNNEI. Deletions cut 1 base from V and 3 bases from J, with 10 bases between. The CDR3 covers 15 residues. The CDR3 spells CASSEVTTDNQPQHF. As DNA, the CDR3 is TGTGCCAGCAGTGAAGTGACCACAGACAATCAGCCCCAGCATTTT.

CDR3 DNA: TGTGCCAGCAGTGAAGCGCGTTCTATCTATAATTCACCCCTCCACTTT. It specifies CASSEARSIYNSPLHF. J is TRBJ1-6 and V is TRBV6-1; D gene uncertain. The CDR3 is 16 amino acids. From germline, CDR1 is MNHNS and CDR2 SASEGT. V dropped 0 bases and J dropped 3 bases, with 9 bases sitting between them.

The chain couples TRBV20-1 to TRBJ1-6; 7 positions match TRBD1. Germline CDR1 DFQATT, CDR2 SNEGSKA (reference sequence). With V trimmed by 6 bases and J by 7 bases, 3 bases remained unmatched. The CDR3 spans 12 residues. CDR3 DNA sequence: TGCAGTGCATCGACAGGGAATTCACCCCTCCACTTT. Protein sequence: CSASTGNSPLHF.

CDR3 region: CASSPSTGQVVGLYEQYF. The CDR3 nucleotides are TGTGCCAGCAGTCCTTCGACGGGACAGGTCGTCGGCCTTTACGAGCAGTACTTC. The rearrangement links TRBV27 to TRBJ2-7; 8 bases align to TRBD1. The CDR3 is 18 residues long. After removal of 5 bases from V and 4 bases from J, the junction contained 19 bases not matched to a gene. The germline V gene encodes CDR1 MNHEY and CDR2 SMNVEV (reference sequence).

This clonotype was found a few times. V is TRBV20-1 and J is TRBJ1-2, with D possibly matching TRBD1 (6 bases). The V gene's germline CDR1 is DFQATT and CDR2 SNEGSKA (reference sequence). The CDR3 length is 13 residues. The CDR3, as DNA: TGCCAAACGAGGGACATAGCTAACTATGGCTACACCTTC. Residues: CQTRDIANYGYTF.

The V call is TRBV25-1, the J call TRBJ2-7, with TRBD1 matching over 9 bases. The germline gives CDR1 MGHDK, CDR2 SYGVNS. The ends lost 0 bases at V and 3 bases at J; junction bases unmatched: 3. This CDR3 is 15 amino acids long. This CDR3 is CASSEYGTGSYEQYF. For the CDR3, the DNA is TGTGCCAGCAGTGAATATGGGACAGGGAGCTACGAGCAGTACTTC.

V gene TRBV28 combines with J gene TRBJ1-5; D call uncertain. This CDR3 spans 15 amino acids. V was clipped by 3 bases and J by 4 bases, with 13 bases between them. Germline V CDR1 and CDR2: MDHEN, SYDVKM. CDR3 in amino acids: CASSFVHLTNQPQHF. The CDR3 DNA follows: TGTGCCAGCAGTTTCGTACATCTCACGAATCAGCCCCAGCATTTT.

The CDR3 spells CASSLHRGGSYEQYF. The CDR3 DNA sequence: TGTGCCAGCAGTTTGCACAGGGGAGGCTCCTACGAGCAGTACTTC. The chain employs TRBV6-5 and TRBJ2-7; D perhaps matches TRBD1 (7 bases). CDR1 and CDR2 from the germline V gene are MNHEY and SVGAGI. V dropped 4 bases and J dropped 0 bases, with 13 bases sitting between them. The CDR3 covers 15 residues.

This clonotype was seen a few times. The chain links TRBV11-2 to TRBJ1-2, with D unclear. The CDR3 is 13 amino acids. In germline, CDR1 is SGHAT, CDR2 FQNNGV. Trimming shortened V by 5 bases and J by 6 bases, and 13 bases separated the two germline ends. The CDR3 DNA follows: TGTGCCAGCAGCACAGACCTACTGAATGGCTACACCTTC. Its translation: CASSTDLLNGYTF. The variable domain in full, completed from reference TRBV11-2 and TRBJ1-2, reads EAGVAQSPRYKIIEKRQSVAFWCNPISGHATLYWYQQILGQGPKLLIQFQNNGVVDDSQLPKDRFSAERLKGVDSTLKIQPAKLEDSAVYLCASSTDLLNGYTFGSGTRLTVV.

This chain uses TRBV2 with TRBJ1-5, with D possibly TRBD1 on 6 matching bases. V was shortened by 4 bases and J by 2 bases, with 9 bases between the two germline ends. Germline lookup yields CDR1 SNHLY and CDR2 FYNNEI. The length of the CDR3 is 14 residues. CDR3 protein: CASSGSGGNQPQHF. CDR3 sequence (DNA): TGTGCCAGCAGTGGCTCAGGGGGCAATCAGCCCCAGCATTTT.

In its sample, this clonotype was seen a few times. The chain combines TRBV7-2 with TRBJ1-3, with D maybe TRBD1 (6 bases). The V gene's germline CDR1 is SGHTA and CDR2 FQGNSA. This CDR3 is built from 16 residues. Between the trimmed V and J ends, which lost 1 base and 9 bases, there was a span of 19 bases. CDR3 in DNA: TGTGCCAGCAGCTTAGTGGGCGGAGCGGGGGCGGGCACCATATATTTT. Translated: CASSLVGGAGAGTIYF.

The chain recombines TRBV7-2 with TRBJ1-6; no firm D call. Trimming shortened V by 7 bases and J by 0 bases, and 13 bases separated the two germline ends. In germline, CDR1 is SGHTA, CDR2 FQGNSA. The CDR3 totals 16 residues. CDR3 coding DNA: TGTGCCAGCATCCCAAACTTGGGCTCCTATAATTCACCCCTCCACTTT. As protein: CASIPNLGSYNSPLHF.

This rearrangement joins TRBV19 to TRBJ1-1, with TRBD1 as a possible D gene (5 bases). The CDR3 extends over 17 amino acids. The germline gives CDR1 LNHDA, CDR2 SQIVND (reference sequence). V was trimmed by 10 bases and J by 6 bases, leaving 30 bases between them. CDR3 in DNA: TGTGCCACAAAGACGGGGACGCTTATAGGTGGGAGCGCTGAAGCTTTCTTT. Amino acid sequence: CATKTGTLIGGSAEAFF.

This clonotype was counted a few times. The CDR3 bases are TGTGCCAGCAAGCTGGGGGCAGGCACAGATACGCAGTATTTT. It translates to CASKLGAGTDTQYF. This sequence joins TRBV6-1 and TRBJ2-3, with D tentatively TRBD1 (6 bases). Germline V gives CDR1 MNHNS, CDR2 SASEGT. V was clipped by 7 bases and J by 1 base, with 12 bases between them. This CDR3 has 14 residues.

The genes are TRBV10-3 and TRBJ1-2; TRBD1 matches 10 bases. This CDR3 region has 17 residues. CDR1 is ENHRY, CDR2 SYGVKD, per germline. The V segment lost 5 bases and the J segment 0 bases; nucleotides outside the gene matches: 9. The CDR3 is CAISRQGAVGSNYGYTF. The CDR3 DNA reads TGTGCCATCAGTCGACAGGGGGCTGTCGGATCTAACTATGGCTACACCTTC.

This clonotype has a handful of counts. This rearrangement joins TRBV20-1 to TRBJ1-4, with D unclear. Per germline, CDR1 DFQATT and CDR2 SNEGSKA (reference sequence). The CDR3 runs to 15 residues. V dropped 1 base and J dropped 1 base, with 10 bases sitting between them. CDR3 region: CSARAPAVTNEKLFF. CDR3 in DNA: TGCAGTGCTAGAGCCCCGGCAGTAACTAATGAAAAACTGTTTTTT.

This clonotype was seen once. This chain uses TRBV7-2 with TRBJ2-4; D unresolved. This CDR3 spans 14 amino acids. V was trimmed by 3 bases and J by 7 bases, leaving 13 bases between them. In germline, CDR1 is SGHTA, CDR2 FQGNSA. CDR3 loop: CASSLLGSNNIQYF. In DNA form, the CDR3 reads TGTGCCAGCAGCTTGTTGGGTAGTAACAACATTCAGTACTTC. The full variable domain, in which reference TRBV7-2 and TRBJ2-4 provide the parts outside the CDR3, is GAGVSQSPSNKVTEKGKDVELRCDPISGHTALYWYRQSLGQGLEFLIYFQGNSAPDKSGLPSDRFSAERTGGSVSTLTIQRTQQEDSAVYLCASSLLGSNNIQYFGAGTRLSVL.

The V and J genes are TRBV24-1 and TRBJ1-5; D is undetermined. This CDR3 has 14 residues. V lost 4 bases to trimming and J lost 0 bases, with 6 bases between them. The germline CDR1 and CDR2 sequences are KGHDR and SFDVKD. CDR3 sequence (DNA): TGTGCCACCAGTGACGACGATAGCAATCAGCCCCAGCATTTT. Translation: CATSDDDSNQPQHF.

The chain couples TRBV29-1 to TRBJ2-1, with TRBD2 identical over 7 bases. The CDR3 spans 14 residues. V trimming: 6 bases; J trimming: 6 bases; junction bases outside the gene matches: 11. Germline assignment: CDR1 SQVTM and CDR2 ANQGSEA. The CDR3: CSVALSSGPNEQFF. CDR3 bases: TGCAGCGTCGCCCTGAGTAGCGGGCCCAATGAGCAGTTCTTC.

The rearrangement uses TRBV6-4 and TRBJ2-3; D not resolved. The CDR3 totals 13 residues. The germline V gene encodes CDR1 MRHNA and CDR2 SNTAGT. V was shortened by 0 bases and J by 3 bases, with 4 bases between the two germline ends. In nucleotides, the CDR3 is TGTGCCAGCAGTGACTCGGAGACAGATACGCAGTATTTT. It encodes CASSDSETDTQYF.

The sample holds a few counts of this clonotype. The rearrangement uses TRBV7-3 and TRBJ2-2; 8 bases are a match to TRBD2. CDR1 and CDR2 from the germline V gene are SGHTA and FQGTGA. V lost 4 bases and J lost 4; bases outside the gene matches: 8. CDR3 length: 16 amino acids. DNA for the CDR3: TGTGCCAGCAGCTCGCCAATAGCGGGGCGCACCGGGGAGCTGTTTTTT. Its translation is CASSSPIAGRTGELFF.

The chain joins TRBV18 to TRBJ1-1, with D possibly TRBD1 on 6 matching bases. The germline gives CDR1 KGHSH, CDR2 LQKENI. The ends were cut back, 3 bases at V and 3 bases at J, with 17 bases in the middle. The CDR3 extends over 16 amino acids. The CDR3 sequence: CASSPLAGAGDTEAFF. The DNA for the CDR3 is TGTGCCAGCTCACCCCTCGCGGGCGCAGGGGACACTGAAGCTTTCTTT.